This T cell receptor (beta chain) was obtained from a study of blood T cell repertoires in COVID-19. Study summary: Both acute and convalescent COVID-19 samples were obtained from the United States, Italy and Spain. Sources were T cells, B-cell-depleted T cells, or PBMCs; the material itself was cDNA or gDNA.

Under the authors' procedure: Amplified reference gene primers provided the basis for estimating nucleated cell counts. TCRdb's table, derived via immunoSEQ multiplex PCR, lists solely in-frame clones and lacks some. V and J calls and clone size are given by that table; D and trimming were obtained from the DNA. This table holds 70,000 to 95,000 clones, roughly four fifths found once. Germline CDR1 and CDR2: SGHDN and FVKESK. This CDR3 contains 13 residues. Trimming removed 4 bases from V and 5 bases from J; junction bases left unmatched: 4. Sequencing was carried out using peripheral blood. The receptor was isolated from an older woman with acute or convalescent COVID-19. The chain combines TRBV14 with TRBJ2-5, with 7 nucleotides matching TRBD2. In DNA form, the CDR3 reads TGTGCCAGCAGCCGAGGACTAGGGGAGACCCAGTACTTC. This encodes CASSRGLGETQYF.